This T cell receptor beta chain was found in a study of T cell changes during pregnancy in multiple sclerosis. This table comes from immunoSEQ multiplex PCR, and its TCRdb copy is limited to in-frame clones, with some not included. Found here are fewer than 50,000 clones, 94% of them singletons; the top ten hold around 0.3%. This CDR3 spans 16 amino acids. From germline, CDR1 is MNHNY and CDR2 SVGAGI (reference sequence). With V trimmed by 6 bases and J by 3 bases, 12 bases remained unmatched. This sequence joins TRBV6-6 and TRBJ2-7; 9 bases fit TRBD2. The receptor was isolated from a female donor with multiple sclerosis, enrolled in a pregnancy study. The sample consisted of CD4+ T cells from peripheral blood mononuclear cells, taken in the third trimester of pregnancy. DNA for the CDR3: TGTGCCAGCAGATTCGGGACTAGCCTCATGTTCTACGAGCAGTACTTC. It yields the protein CASRFGTSLMFYEQYF.